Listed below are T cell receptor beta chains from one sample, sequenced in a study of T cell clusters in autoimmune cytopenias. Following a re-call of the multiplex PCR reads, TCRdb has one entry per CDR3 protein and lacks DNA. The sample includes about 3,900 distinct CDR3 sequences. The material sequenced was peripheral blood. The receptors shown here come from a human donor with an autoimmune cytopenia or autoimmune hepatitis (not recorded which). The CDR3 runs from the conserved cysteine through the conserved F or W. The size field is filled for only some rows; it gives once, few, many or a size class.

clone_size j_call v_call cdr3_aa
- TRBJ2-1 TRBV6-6 CASSLQEYNEQFF
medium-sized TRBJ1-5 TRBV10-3 CAISEGGQYNQPQHF
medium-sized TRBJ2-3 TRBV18 CASSPSAGLATDTQYF
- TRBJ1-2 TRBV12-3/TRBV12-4 CASRLDYGYTF
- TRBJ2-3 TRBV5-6 CASSLRLAGAQYF
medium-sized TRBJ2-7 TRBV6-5 CATLTRIYEQYF
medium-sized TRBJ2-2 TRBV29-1 CSVLGSGSHTGELFF
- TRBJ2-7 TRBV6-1 CASSTSGRSNEQYF
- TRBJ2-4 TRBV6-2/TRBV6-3 CASPLLPHGTANIQYF
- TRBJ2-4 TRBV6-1 CASSAGLAGGKNIQYF
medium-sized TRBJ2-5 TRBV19 CASTPQGRGSETQYF
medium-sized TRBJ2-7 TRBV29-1 CSGGQGFSYEQYF
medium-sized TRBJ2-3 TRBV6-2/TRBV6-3 CASSYVPGVGTDTQYF
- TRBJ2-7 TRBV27 CASSPGQGISAPYEQYF
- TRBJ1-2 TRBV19 CASSISRGEHGYTF
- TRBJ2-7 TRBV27 CASSSEGEPPYEQYF
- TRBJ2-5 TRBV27 CASRKRTAGVGTQYF
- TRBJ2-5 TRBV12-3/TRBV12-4 CASNILDRQETQYF
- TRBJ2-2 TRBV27 CASSLRGLRNVGELFF
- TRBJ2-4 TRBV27 CASSFRGIQYF
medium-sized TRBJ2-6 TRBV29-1 CSVVGRSSGANVLTF
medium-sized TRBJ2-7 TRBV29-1 CSVQKGVGAYEQYF
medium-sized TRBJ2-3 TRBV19 CASRLGYPTDTQYF
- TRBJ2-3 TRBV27 CASSAPSRGPDTQYF
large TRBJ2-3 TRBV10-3 CAISDRPELLAGHTDTQYF
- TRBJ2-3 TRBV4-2 CASSQDETSGKAQYF